This TCR beta chain was found in a study of regulatory T cells in long-lasting Graves disease. Findings and caveats of the study: Favored gene segments in persistent disease were TRBV28, TRBJ1-2 and TRBJ2-5.

The time point denotes: newly diagnosed GD, antithyroid drugs for less than 3 months. TCR sequences were obtained from RNA taken from PBMCs. The peripheral blood volume drawn was about 10 milliliters, and it was collected into EDTA tubes. V gave up 5 bases and J gave up 0 bases; unmatched junction bases: 10. This CDR3 has 19 amino acids. Concerning this clonotype itself: What it recognizes is unknown.

Assembly of TCR beta libraries relied on iRepertoire HTBI primers together with Arm-PCR of CDR3 regions. TCRdb redid the calling of the multiplex PCR reads with MiXCR, one entry per CDR3 protein. The sample has 550,000 to 700,000 distinct CDR3 sequences; 15% to 20% are singletons. These data also featured in a second study, about T cells in Graves' hyperthyroidism and ophthalmopathy. That paper adds: Diagnostic decisions used clinical symptoms, serum thyroxine and TRAb, thyroid ultrasound and orbital computed tomography.

This rearrangement joins TRBV12-3 or TRBV12-4 to TRBJ2-1; 13 positions match TRBD2. This TCR derives from a man aged 18 to 29 with Graves disease. This specimen consisted of peripheral blood mononuclear cells (PBMCs), obtained at new diagnosis, from a patient treated with antithyroid drugs. CDR3 in DNA: TGTGCCAGCAGTCCAGGGACTAGCGGGATTTCCAGCTCCTACAATGAGCAGTTCTTC. It is translated as CASSPGTSGISSSYNEQFF.